Each of the 27 T cell receptor beta chains below was sequenced from the same sample in a study of shared clonotypes between healthy human individuals. Sequencing was performed with immunoSEQ multiplex PCR; in TCRdb, only in-frame clones are kept and a portion is missing. The table includes approximately 470,000 clones, 81% detected once. Sequencing was done on a sample of PBMCs. All receptors derive from a middle-aged woman in good health. Some clones in this sample may be carry-over from other donors' samples.

The V gene is TRBV2, the J gene TRBJ2-3; unclear D gene. V dropped 7 bases and J dropped 3 bases, with 14 bases sitting between them. The CDR3 loop spans 14 amino acids. CDR1 and CDR2 (germline): SNHLY, FYNNEI. The CDR3 bases are TGTGCCAGCATCTTGATGGGTACAACAGATACGCAGTATTTT. It yields the protein CASILMGTTDTQYF.

Turning to this clone: This may be a read error, as it is one base from a much larger clone. The chain has TRBV27 and TRBJ1-2; D might be TRBD1 (5 bases). Germline lookup yields CDR1 MNHEY and CDR2 SMNVEV (reference sequence). Trimming pared 2 bases from V and 8 bases from J, leaving 15 bases between. The CDR3 covers 14 residues. The CDR3 nucleotides are TGTGCCAGCAGTTTAACCGGGACCCGGGACGGCTACACCTTC. Translating gives CASSLTGTRDGYTF.

The chain is built from TRBV28 and TRBJ2-6; 7 bases agree with TRBD1. Germline V gives CDR1 MDHEN, CDR2 SYDVKM. This CDR3 spans 17 amino acids. V gave up 3 bases and J gave up 0 bases; unmatched junction bases: 5. The CDR3 is CASSFGTANSGANVLTF. The CDR3 nucleotides read TGTGCCAGCAGTTTCGGGACAGCGAACTCTGGGGCCAACGTCCTGACTTTC.

The genes are TRBV4-1 and TRBJ2-7; the D is unclear. Trimming removed 4 bases at V and 3 bases at J, with 19 bases between. CDR3 length: 16 residues. CDR1 is MGHRA, CDR2 YSYEKL, per germline. DNA for the CDR3: TGCGCCAGCAGCCTGGCGTCCGGAATCGTGAACTACGAGCAGTACTTC. Its translation is CASSLASGIVNYEQYF.

Points on this clone: The identical CDR3 is also encoded by other nucleotide sequences in the sample. The chain uses TRBV9 and TRBJ1-1, with TRBD1 as a possible D gene (5 bases). V was shortened by 0 bases and J by 1 base, with 7 bases between the two germline ends. CDR1 is SGDLS, CDR2 YYNGEE, per germline. CDR3 length equals 14 residues. CDR3 nucleotide sequence: TGTGCCAGCAGCGTAGTCGGACAGAACACTGAAGCTTTCTTT. This codes for CASSVVGQNTEAFF.

This clone was seen a handful of times. A far larger clone is off by one base, so a read error is likely. Other nucleotide sequences from this sample produce the same CDR3. The genes are TRBV11-2 and TRBJ1-1; D remains ambiguous. The CDR3 totals 13 residues. CDR1 and CDR2 from the germline V gene are SGHAT and FQNNGV. The CDR3 DNA sequence: TGTGCCAGCAGCCGGACTGTGAACACTGAAGCTTCCTTT. Protein product: CASSRTVNTEASF.

The rearrangement uses TRBV4-3 and TRBJ2-1; 12 nucleotides line up with TRBD2. Trimming removed 2 bases from V and 5 bases from J; junction bases left unmatched: 7. Germline V lookup: CDR1 LGHNA, CDR2 YSLEER. The CDR3 is 17 residues long. CDR3 protein: CASSQIPGLAGNNEQFF. Here the CDR3 DNA reads TGCGCCAGCAGCCAAATTCCCGGACTAGCGGGAAACAATGAGCAGTTCTTC.

The chain recombines TRBV7-2 with TRBJ1-2; no firm D call. V was trimmed by 1 base and J by 4 bases, leaving 10 bases between them. From germline, CDR1 is SGHTA and CDR2 FQGNSA. This CDR3 is built from 14 residues. CDR3 coding DNA: TGTGCCAGCAGCTTAGGCCGAAACGCCTATGGCTACACCTTC. It yields the protein CASSLGRNAYGYTF.

The V gene is TRBV7-2, the J gene TRBJ2-7; 9 bases align to TRBD1. This CDR3 region has 15 residues. The ends lost 5 bases at V and 3 bases at J; junction bases unmatched: 8. The V gene's germline CDR1 is SGHTA and CDR2 FQGNSA. Written as DNA, the CDR3 is TGTGCCAGCAGCCAGGGACAGGGAGTCTTCTACGAGCAGTACTTC. Protein sequence: CASSQGQGVFYEQYF.

The V call is TRBV7-9, the J call TRBJ2-5; 7 nucleotides agree with TRBD1. The V gene end was trimmed by 5 bases and the J gene end by 4 bases; junction bases not matched to a gene: 4. CDR1 and CDR2 (germline): SEHNR, FQNEAQ (reference sequence). The CDR3 has 13 residues. The CDR3 reads CASSMTGRETQYF. CDR3 DNA sequence: TGTGCCAGCAGCATGACAGGGAGAGAGACCCAGTACTTC.

To note about this clone: It differs at one base from a far larger clone, so likely a read error. The chain joins TRBV4-1 to TRBJ2-4, with 8 bases matching TRBD1. CDR1 and CDR2 (germline): MGHRA, YSYEKL. Trimming at V came to 4 bases and at J to 8 bases, leaving 10 bases not matched to a gene. There are 15 residues in the CDR3. Here the CDR3 DNA reads TGCGCCAGCAGCCCCGGGCGACAGGGGAAAGACATTCAGTACTTC. Encoded protein: CASSPGRQGKDIQYF.

The rearrangement links TRBV27 to TRBJ1-1; unclear D gene. Germline loops: CDR1 MNHEY, CDR2 SMNVEV (reference sequence). The CDR3 contains 14 residues. The germline V and J ends were trimmed by 2 bases and 0 bases, with 7 bases remaining between them. The CDR3 reads CASSLSGMNTEAFF. The CDR3, as DNA: TGTGCCAGCAGTTTAAGCGGAATGAACACTGAAGCTTTCTTT.

CDR3 region: CASSWSRSAGTQYF. The CDR3 nucleotides are TGTGCCAGCAGTTGGTCGCGGAGCGCAGGTACGCAGTATTTT. V and J are TRBV6-6 and TRBJ2-3; no clear D. Germline lookup yields CDR1 MNHNY and CDR2 SVGAGI (reference sequence). The V end was cut by 4 bases, the J end by 8 bases, with 16 bases between. The CDR3 length is 14 residues.

The rearrangement uses TRBV6-1 and TRBJ1-1; TRBD1 matches at 7 bases. CDR3 length: 11 amino acids. V lost 8 bases to trimming and J lost 7 bases; unmatched junction nucleotides: 4. Germline V gene data show CDR1 as MNHNS and CDR2 as SASEGT. Here the CDR3 reads CASEGAVEAFF. CDR3 DNA sequence: TGTGCCAGCGAGGGGGCAGTTGAAGCTTTCTTT.

J is TRBJ2-7 and V is TRBV7-3; TRBD1 aligns across 7 bases. After removal of 3 bases from V and 3 bases from J, the junction contained 5 bases not matched to a gene. Germline-derived CDR1 and CDR2 are SGHTA and FQGTGA. CDR3 length: 14 residues. CDR3 DNA sequence: TGTGCCAGCAGCTTCCGGCCAGGGGGCTACGAGCAGTACTTC. Translated, it gives CASSFRPGGYEQYF.

The sample holds many counts of this clone. Other DNA sequences within the sample encode an identical CDR3. This chain joins TRBV20-1 and TRBJ2-1; D not certain. Trimming cost V 5 bases and J 6 bases, with 8 bases left between them. The CDR3 runs 11 residues. Looked up from germline, CDR1 is DFQATT and CDR2 is SNEGSKA (reference sequence). CDR3 residues: CSARALNEQFF. The CDR3 DNA is TGCAGTGCTCGCGCCCTCAATGAGCAGTTCTTC.

To note about this clone: A read error may be the cause here, since a much bigger clone is one base away. In the same sample, other DNA sequences code for this CDR3. DNA for the CDR3: TGTGCCAGCAGAGAGGGACGGTGGGTTAATTCACCCCTCCACTTT. Translation gives CASREGRWVNSPLHF. The chain joins TRBV2 to TRBJ1-6; a possible D gene is TRBD1 (5 bases). Deletions cut 6 bases from V and 6 bases from J, with 15 bases between. In germline, CDR1 is SNHLY, CDR2 FYNNEI. The CDR3 sequence is 15 residues long.

This clone was seen more than once but under ten times. This chain joins TRBV6-6 and TRBJ2-7, with D possibly TRBD2 on 5 matching bases. V dropped 0 bases and J dropped 5 bases, with 11 bases sitting between them. This CDR3 comprises 14 residues. The germline CDR1 and CDR2 sequences are MNHNY and SVGAGI (reference sequence). The CDR3 sequence: CASSYSSSGNEQYF. As DNA, the CDR3 is TGTGCCAGCAGTTACTCTTCCTCCGGGAACGAGCAGTACTTC.

The table lists this clone with many counts. The identical CDR3 is also encoded by other nucleotide sequences in the sample. The gene calls are TRBV27 and TRBJ2-2; D possibly corresponds to TRBD2 (5 bases). Germline V gives CDR1 MNHEY, CDR2 SMNVEV (reference sequence). CDR3 length: 17 amino acids. The V end lost 2 bases, the J end lost 6 bases, and 19 bases lay between the germline ends. CDR3 in amino acids: CASSLRPAGVGAGELFF. In nucleotides, the CDR3 is TGTGCCAGCAGTTTAAGACCCGCGGGTGTTGGGGCCGGGGAGCTGTTTTTT.

This clone has more than one count but fewer than ten. Written as DNA, the CDR3 is TGTGCCAGCACCCCCTCAGAGGTCCGCGAGCAGTACTTC. Translated: CASTPSEVREQYF. This sequence joins TRBV6-1 and TRBJ2-7; no definite D call. CDR1 and CDR2 (germline): MNHNS, SASEGT. Trimming removed 7 bases from V and 6 bases from J, with 16 bases in between. The CDR3 is made up of 13 amino acids.

The chain links TRBV30 to TRBJ2-5, with D perhaps matching TRBD1 (6 bases). CDR3 length: 13 amino acids. V was cut by 8 bases and J by 5 bases, with 18 bases left in between. In germline, CDR1 is GTSNPN, CDR2 SVGIG (reference sequence). The CDR3 spells CAGTRDNGETQYF. In DNA form, the CDR3 reads TGTGCCGGGACCCGGGACAATGGGGAGACCCAGTACTTC. Full variable domain (remainder filled in from reference TRBV30 and TRBJ2-5): SQTIHQWPATLVQPVGSPLSLECTVEGTSNPNLYWYRQAAGRGLQLLFYSVGIGQISSEVPQNLSASRPQDRQFILSSKKLLLSDSGFYLCAGTRDNGETQYFGPGTRLLVL.

A note on this clone: This likely stems from a read error, as it lies one base from a far larger clone. The genes are TRBV14 and TRBJ1-4, with D uncertain. CDR1 is SGHDN and CDR2 is FVKESK in the germline V gene. The CDR3 totals 12 residues. The CDR3 sequence is CASSQVIEKLSF. CDR3 DNA: TGTGCCAGCAGCCAAGTAATCGAAAAACTGTCTTTT.

Turning to this clone: Only one base separates this from a far larger clonotype, so it likely reflects a read error. The CDR3 ends on some other residue instead of the conserved phenylalanine or tryptophan, so this is likely a read error. The chain recombines TRBV7-9 with TRBJ2-7; 7 bases map to TRBD2. With 2 bases clipped from V and 6 bases from J, the junction kept 1 base outside the gene matches. The CDR3 has 12 amino acids. CDR1 and CDR2 from the germline V gene are SEHNR and FQNEAQ (reference sequence). CDR3 loop: CASSLTGGEQYS. Here the CDR3 DNA reads TGTGCCAGCAGCTTAACGGGGGGCGAGCAGTACTCC.

The rearrangement links TRBV2 to TRBJ1-2; no definite D call. The CDR3 is made up of 12 amino acids. Germline-derived CDR1 and CDR2 are SNHLY and FYNNEI. V dropped 6 bases and J dropped 4 bases, with 9 bases sitting between them. This CDR3 is CASRAASYGYTF. CDR3 nucleotides: TGTGCCAGCAGAGCTGCAAGCTATGGCTACACCTTC.

Comment on this clone: A far larger clone differs by one base, so this is likely a read error. The chain combines TRBV10-2 with TRBJ2-7, with 10 bases matching TRBD2. This CDR3 is built from 12 residues. Germline V gene lookup returns CDR1 WSHSY and CDR2 SAAADI. The junction had 1 base not matched to a gene; V was cut back by 6 bases and J by 5 bases. The CDR3 reads CASRAGGNEQYF. CDR3 nucleotides: TGCGCCAGCAGAGCGGGAGGGAACGAGCAGTACTTC.

The rearrangement links TRBV6-1 to TRBJ2-7; TRBD1 or TRBD2 may be the D gene (5 bases each). The ends were cut back, 7 bases at V and 0 bases at J, with 13 bases in the middle. This CDR3 is built from 14 residues. Germline CDR1 reads MNHNS; CDR2 reads SASEGT. Here the CDR3 reads CASTPGHSSYEQYF. In nucleotides, the CDR3 is TGTGCCAGCACCCCGGGGCACAGCTCCTACGAGCAGTACTTC.

V usage is TRBV7-2 and J usage is TRBJ1-4; D ambiguous. The CDR3 is 13 residues long. The germline V and J ends were trimmed by 5 bases and 4 bases, with 8 bases remaining between them. The germline gives CDR1 SGHTA, CDR2 FQGNSA. Here the CDR3 DNA reads TGTGCCAGCAGCCGCGGGGTTAATGAAAAACTGTTTTTT. Translating it yields CASSRGVNEKLFF.